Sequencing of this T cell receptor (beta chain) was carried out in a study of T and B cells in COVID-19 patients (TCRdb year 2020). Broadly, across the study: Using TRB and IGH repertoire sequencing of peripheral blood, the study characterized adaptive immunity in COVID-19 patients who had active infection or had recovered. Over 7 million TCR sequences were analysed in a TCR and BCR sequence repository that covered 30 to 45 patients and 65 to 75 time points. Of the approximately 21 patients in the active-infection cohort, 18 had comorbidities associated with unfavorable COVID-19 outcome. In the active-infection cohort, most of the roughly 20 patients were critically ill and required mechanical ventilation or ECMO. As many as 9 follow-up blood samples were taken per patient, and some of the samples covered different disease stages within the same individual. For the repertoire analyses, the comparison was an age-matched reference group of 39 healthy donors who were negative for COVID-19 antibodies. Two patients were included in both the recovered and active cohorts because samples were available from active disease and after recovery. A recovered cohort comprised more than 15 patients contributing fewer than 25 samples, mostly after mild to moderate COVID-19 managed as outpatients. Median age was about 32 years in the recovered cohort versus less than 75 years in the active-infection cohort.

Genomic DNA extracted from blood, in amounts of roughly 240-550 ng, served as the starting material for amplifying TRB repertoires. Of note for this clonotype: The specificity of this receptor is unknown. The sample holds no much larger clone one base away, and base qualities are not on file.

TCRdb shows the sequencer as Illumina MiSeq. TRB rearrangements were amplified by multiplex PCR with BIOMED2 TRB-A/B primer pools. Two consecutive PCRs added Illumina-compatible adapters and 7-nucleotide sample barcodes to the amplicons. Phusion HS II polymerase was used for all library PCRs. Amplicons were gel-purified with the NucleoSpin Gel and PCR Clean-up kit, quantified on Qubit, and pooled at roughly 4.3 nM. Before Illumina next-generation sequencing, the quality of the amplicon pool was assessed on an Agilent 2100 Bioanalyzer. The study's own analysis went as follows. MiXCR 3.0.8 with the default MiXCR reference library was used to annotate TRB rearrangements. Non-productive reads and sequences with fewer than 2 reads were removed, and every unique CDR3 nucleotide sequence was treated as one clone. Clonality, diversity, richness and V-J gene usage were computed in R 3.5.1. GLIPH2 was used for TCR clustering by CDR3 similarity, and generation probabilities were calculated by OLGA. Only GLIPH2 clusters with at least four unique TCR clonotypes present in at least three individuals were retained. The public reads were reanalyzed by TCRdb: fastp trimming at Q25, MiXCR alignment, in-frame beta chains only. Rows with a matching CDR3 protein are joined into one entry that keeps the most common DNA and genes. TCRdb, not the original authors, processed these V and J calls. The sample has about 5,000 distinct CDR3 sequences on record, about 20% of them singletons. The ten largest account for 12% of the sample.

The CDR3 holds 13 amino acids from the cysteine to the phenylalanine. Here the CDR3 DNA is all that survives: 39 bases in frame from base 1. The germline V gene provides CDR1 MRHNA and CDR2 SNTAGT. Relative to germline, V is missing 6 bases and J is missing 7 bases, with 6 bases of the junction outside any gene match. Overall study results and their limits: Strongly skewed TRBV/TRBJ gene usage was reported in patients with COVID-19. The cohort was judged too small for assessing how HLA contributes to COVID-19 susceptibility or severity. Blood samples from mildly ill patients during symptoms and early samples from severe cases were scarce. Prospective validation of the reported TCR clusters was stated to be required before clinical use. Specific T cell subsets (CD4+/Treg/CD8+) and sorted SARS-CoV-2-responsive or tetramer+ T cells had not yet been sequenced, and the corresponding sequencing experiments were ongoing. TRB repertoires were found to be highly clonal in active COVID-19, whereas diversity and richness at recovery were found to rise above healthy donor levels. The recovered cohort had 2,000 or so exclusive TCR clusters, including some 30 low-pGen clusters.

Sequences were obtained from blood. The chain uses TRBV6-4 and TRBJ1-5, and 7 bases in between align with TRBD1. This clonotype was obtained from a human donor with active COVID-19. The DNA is TGTGCCAGCAGCCGCGAGACAGGGCAGCCCCAGCATTTT. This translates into CASSRETGQPQHF.